This is a list of T cell receptor beta chains from one sample in a study of T-cell memory formation after mild COVID-19. MiXCR was run by TCRdb on the 5' RACE reads, yielding one entry per CDR3 protein. The sample lists 90,000 to 120,000 distinct CDR3 sequences; 13% to 15% were seen once. Sequencing was carried out using PBMCs or a T cell subset sorted from them (not recorded which). These receptors were taken from a man between 18 and 35 years old who had mild COVID-19 (a few samples of this study predate the infection). Cell type and time point are not known. The CDR3 runs from the conserved cysteine through the conserved F or W. A D gene is named only where the DNA matches it firmly. Clone size is given for some rows only: seen once, a few or many times, or a class if the clone is expanded.

cdr3_nt: TGTGCCAGCAGCCAGCCGGGACAGACAGACCAAAACTATGGCTACACCTTC
cdr3_aa: CASSQPGQTDQNYGYTF
d_call: TRBD1
j_call: TRBJ1-2
v_call: TRBV3-1
clone_size: NA

cdr3_nt: TGTGCCAGCAGCTTAGGGTCTTTACAGGGCTCCTACAATGAGCAGTTCTTC
cdr3_aa: CASSLGSLQGSYNEQFF
d_call: NA
j_call: TRBJ2-1
v_call: TRBV7-8
clone_size: few

cdr3_nt: TGCGCCAGCAGCCGTACTATAGACAGGGGCCCTAACTATGGCTACACCTTC
cdr3_aa: CASSRTIDRGPNYGYTF
d_call: TRBD1
j_call: TRBJ1-2
v_call: TRBV4-3
clone_size: NA

cdr3_nt: TGCGCCAGCAGCCAAGTTTTGTCGTCCGAAGCTTTCTTT
cdr3_aa: CASSQVLSSEAFF
d_call: NA
j_call: TRBJ1-1
v_call: TRBV4-1
clone_size: NA

cdr3_nt: TGTGCCATCAGTGAGATTACAGAAAAGACGGGCTACGAGCAGTACTTC
cdr3_aa: CAISEITEKTGYEQYF
d_call: NA
j_call: TRBJ2-7
v_call: TRBV10-3
clone_size: NA

cdr3_nt: TGCGCCAGCAGCTGGAGCTACAGGGGAGCTCATCATGAGGAGCAGTTCTTC
cdr3_aa: CASSWSYRGAHHEEQFF
d_call: TRBD1
j_call: TRBJ2-1
v_call: TRBV5-1
clone_size: few

cdr3_nt: TGTGCCAGCAGCTTAGTCCCCACTCAGAACACTGAAGCTTTCTTT
cdr3_aa: CASSLVPTQNTEAFF
d_call: NA
j_call: TRBJ1-1
v_call: TRBV11-2
clone_size: NA

cdr3_nt: TGCGCCAGCAGCCAAGAGTCAGGGGCTCAGCCCCAGCATTTT
cdr3_aa: CASSQESGAQPQHF
d_call: NA
j_call: TRBJ1-5
v_call: TRBV4-1
clone_size: few

cdr3_nt: TGTGCCAGCAGTCTCACCCCACCTACCGGGGAGCTGTTTTTT
cdr3_aa: CASSLTPPTGELFF
d_call: NA
j_call: TRBJ2-2
v_call: TRBV27
clone_size: few

cdr3_nt: TGTGCCAGCACCGGGACTAGCGGATACAATGAGCAGTTCTTC
cdr3_aa: CASTGTSGYNEQFF
d_call: TRBD2
j_call: TRBJ2-1
v_call: TRBV6-4
clone_size: NA

cdr3_nt: TGTGCCAGCAGCATTGGGACTAGCGGGGGCAATGAGCAGTTCTTC
cdr3_aa: CASSIGTSGGNEQFF
d_call: TRBD2
j_call: TRBJ2-1
v_call: TRBV5-4
clone_size: few

cdr3_nt: TGCGCCAGCAGCTTGATAGGGCAGGGTGAAAAACTGTTTTTT
cdr3_aa: CASSLIGQGEKLFF
d_call: NA
j_call: TRBJ1-4
v_call: TRBV5-1
clone_size: few

cdr3_nt: TGTGCCAGCAGCGTAGGTGGGAGCTATGGCTACACCTTC
cdr3_aa: CASSVGGSYGYTF
d_call: NA
j_call: TRBJ1-2
v_call: TRBV9
clone_size: few

cdr3_nt: TGTGCCAGCAGTATGAGCCCCGTTGGCAGGCGATCTAGCAATGAGCAGTTCTTC
cdr3_aa: CASSMSPVGRRSSNEQFF
d_call: NA
j_call: TRBJ2-1
v_call: TRBV28
clone_size: NA

cdr3_nt: TGTGCCAGCAGCCAAGATCGTCGGTTCGACAATGAGCAGTTCTTC
cdr3_aa: CASSQDRRFDNEQFF
d_call: NA
j_call: TRBJ2-1
v_call: TRBV7-9
clone_size: many

cdr3_nt: TGTGCCAGCAGCCGGGGGTCCTCGGGGTGGACCGGGGAGCTGTTTTTT
cdr3_aa: CASSRGSSGWTGELFF
d_call: NA
j_call: TRBJ2-2
v_call: TRBV11-3
clone_size: few

cdr3_nt: TGTGCCAGCCGGGGGAATGGGGAGCTGTTTTTT
cdr3_aa: CASRGNGELFF
d_call: NA
j_call: TRBJ2-2
v_call: TRBV9
clone_size: NA

cdr3_nt: TGTGCCAGCAGTTACAGGATCGCGACCTCTGGGGCCAACGTCCTGACTTTC
cdr3_aa: CASSYRIATSGANVLTF
d_call: NA
j_call: TRBJ2-6
v_call: TRBV6-2/TRBV6-3
clone_size: NA